Listed below are T cell receptor beta chains from one sample, sequenced in a study of T cell repertoires in cytomegalovirus infection. TCRdb re-called the reads through MiXCR, storing one row per CDR3 protein. The table has more than 150,000 distinct CDR3 sequences, roughly 27% seen once; the top ten hold roughly 32%. Sequenced material: PBMCs. The receptors shown here come from a human donor in good health (CMV status not recorded). Some clones in this sample may be carry-over from other donors' samples. Each CDR3 is given with its conserved first and last residue. A D gene is named only where the DNA matches it firmly. Clone size, where shown, is once, few, many, or a class for clones that have expanded.

J gene | clone size | V gene | D gene | CDR3 DNA | CDR3 protein
TRBJ1-1 | . | TRBV29-1 | . | TGCAGCGTTGAGGGTGGGATGAGCACTGAAGCTTTCTTT | CSVEGGMSTEAFF
TRBJ2-1 | . | TRBV4-1 | . | TGCGCCAGCAGCCAAGATTACGGGGGCTACAATGAGCAGTTCTTC | CASSQDYGGYNEQFF
TRBJ1-5 | few | TRBV29-1 | . | TGCAGCGTTGAAAGTGGGATAGGTCAGCCCCAGCATTTT | CSVESGIGQPQHF
TRBJ1-1 | . | TRBV5-1 | . | TGCGCCAGCAGCCCCTCAGACATCACCCAGAACACTGAAGCTTTCTTT | CASSPSDITQNTEAFF
TRBJ2-2 | few | TRBV11-2 | TRBD1 | TGTGCCAGCAGCTCAGCAGGGGGCCGGGACGGGGAGCTGTTTTTT | CASSSAGGRDGELFF
TRBJ2-1 | . | TRBV20-1 | . | TGCAGTGCTAGAGACACCGGGATCGGCGCTGACTACAATGAGCAGTTCTTC | CSARDTGIGADYNEQFF
TRBJ2-1 | . | TRBV28 | TRBD2 | TGTGCCAGCAGAAATAGCGGGGGGGCAAATGAGCAGTTCTTC | CASRNSGGANEQFF
TRBJ2-7 | few | TRBV11-2 | . | TGTGCCAGCAGCCTGGGGGTAGGAGAGCAGTACTTC | CASSLGVGEQYF
TRBJ1-5 | few | TRBV6-2/TRBV6-3 | . | TGTGCCAGCAGTCTCGGGGCCCGGGATCAGCCCCAGCATTTT | CASSLGARDQPQHF
TRBJ2-1 | . | TRBV4-1 | . | TGCGCCAGCAGCCAAGAGGGCAAAGGTGGTAGTGGCGATGAGCAGTTCTTC | CASSQEGKGGSGDEQFF
TRBJ2-7 | . | TRBV20-1 | TRBD1 | TGCAGTGCTAGATCCCGACAGGGACCCCCCTACGAGCAGTACTTC | CSARSRQGPPYEQYF
TRBJ1-2 | many | TRBV7-2 | . | TGTGCCAGCACCGCGGACGACTATGGCTACACCTTC | CASTADDYGYTF
TRBJ2-2 | . | TRBV12-3/TRBV12-4 | . | TGTGCCAGCAGTTCGAGCGGCACCGGGGAGCTGTTTTTT | CASSSSGTGELFF
TRBJ1-5 | few | TRBV5-1 | . | TGCGCCAGCAGCTTGGAGGGTGGGGATCAGCCCCAGCATTTT | CASSLEGGDQPQHF
TRBJ2-2 | . | TRBV7-4 | . | TGTGCCAGCAGCCCCTGGACAGAGATCACCGGGGAGCTGTTTTTT | CASSPWTEITGELFF
TRBJ2-1 | . | TRBV6-2/TRBV6-3 | TRBD2 | TGTGCCAGCATCCGACTAGCGGGGGGGCCCAATGAGCAGTTCTTC | CASIRLAGGPNEQFF
TRBJ2-7 | . | TRBV5-1 | TRBD2 | TGCGCCAGCAGCCTTAGGACTAGCGACGAGCAGTACTTC | CASSLRTSDEQYF
TRBJ1-5 | . | TRBV7-8 | TRBD1 | TGTGCCAGCAGCTCCTCACGCCTACAGGGGGCTCTTAAGCCCCAGCATTTT | CASSSSRLQGALKPQHF
TRBJ2-1 | . | TRBV19 | . | TGTGCCAGTAGTACGGGACTGAGCCATGAGCAGTTCTTC | CASSTGLSHEQFF
TRBJ2-3 | . | TRBV4-1 | . | TGCGCCAGCAGCCAAGATCTGGACACAGATACGCAGTATTTT | CASSQDLDTDTQYF
TRBJ1-1 | few | TRBV7-8 | . | TGTGCCAGCAGCTTAGATGGAGGGTGGAACACTGAAGCTTTCTTT | CASSLDGGWNTEAFF
TRBJ2-7 | few | TRBV5-4 | TRBD1 | TGTGCCAGCAGCGTAAACAGGGGTGGTTACGAGCAGTACTTC | CASSVNRGGYEQYF
TRBJ1-6 | . | TRBV7-3 | . | TGTGCCAGCAGCTTAAACCCGGGGTCACCCCTCCACTTT | CASSLNPGSPLHF
TRBJ2-1 | many | TRBV11-2 | TRBD2 | TGTGCCAGCAGCCTTCGACTAGCGGGGGCTCCAAGCTCCTACAATGAGCAGTTCTTC | CASSLRLAGAPSSYNEQFF
TRBJ2-7 | few | TRBV12-3/TRBV12-4 | . | TGTGCCAGCAGTCCTCTACTTCCGGACAGAACCTACGAGCAGTACTTC | CASSPLLPDRTYEQYF
TRBJ2-1 | . | TRBV7-2 | . | TGTGCCAGCAGCTTGAGTTCGTACAGGGGAGGAGAGCAGTTCTTC | CASSLSSYRGGEQFF
TRBJ1-2 | many | TRBV7-2 | TRBD1 | TGTGCCAGCAGCCCCCCGACAGGGGGCCATGGCTACACCTTC | CASSPPTGGHGYTF
TRBJ1-4 | many | TRBV7-2 | . | TGTGCCAGCACCTCCCAGGCAACTAATGAAAAACTGTTTTTT | CASTSQATNEKLFF
TRBJ2-4 | few | TRBV6-2/TRBV6-3 | . | TGTGCCAGCAGCCACACGGGCAAAAACATTCAGTACTTC | CASSHTGKNIQYF
TRBJ2-2 | few | TRBV6-6 | TRBD2 | TGTGCCAGCAGTTACACTCGACTAGCTAAAAACACCGGGGAGCTGTTTTTT | CASSYTRLAKNTGELFF
TRBJ2-7 | many | TRBV7-8 | . | TGTGCCAGCGCCCGCGCCGGGCCCTCCTACGAGCAGTACTTC | CASARAGPSYEQYF
TRBJ1-4 | . | TRBV2 | TRBD1 | TGTGCCAGCAGTACGACAGGGAATGAAAAACTGTTTTTT | CASSTTGNEKLFF
TRBJ2-3 | few | TRBV19 | . | TGTGCCAGTACCCCGAGCCAAGCCATCGATACGCAGTATTTT | CASTPSQAIDTQYF
TRBJ1-5 | few | TRBV6-5 | . | TGTGCCAGCAGCCTAGACAGATCAATCAGGCCCCAGCATTTT | CASSLDRSIRPQHF
TRBJ1-4 | . | TRBV4-1 | . | TGCGCCAGCAGCCAAGTGACATATGAAAAACTGTTTTTT | CASSQVTYEKLFF
TRBJ2-3 | . | TRBV10-3 | TRBD2 | TGTGCCATCAGCCCTACCCTAGCGGGGGGGTACACAGATACGCAGTATTTT | CAISPTLAGGYTDTQYF
TRBJ1-5 | many | TRBV7-8 | . | TGTGCCAGCAGCTTAGCGCTCCCAGTTCCCAATCAGCCCCAGCATTTT | CASSLALPVPNQPQHF
TRBJ1-3 | few | TRBV7-6 | . | TGTGCCAGCAGGAGAGAGGGAAACACCATATATTTT | CASRREGNTIYF
TRBJ1-1 | many | TRBV7-2 | . | TGTGCCAGCAGCTTAGCCCTCGGACGGTTGAACACTGAAGCTTTCTTT | CASSLALGRLNTEAFF
TRBJ2-1 | . | TRBV20-1 | TRBD2 | TGCAGTGCCAGAGCGGGGAGTTCCTACAATGAGCAGTTCTTC | CSARAGSSYNEQFF
TRBJ2-6 | . | TRBV5-1 | TRBD1 | TGCGCCAGCAGCTTACAGGGGGCGTTCGGGGCCAACGTCCTGACTTTC | CASSLQGAFGANVLTF
TRBJ2-7 | few | TRBV7-2 | TRBD1 | TGTGCCAGCAGTTCGGACAGGAGATCCTACGAGCAGTACTTC | CASSSDRRSYEQYF
TRBJ1-1 | few | TRBV27 | . | TGTGCCAGCAGTTTGAACAGGGCGAACACTGAAGCTTTCTTT | CASSLNRANTEAFF
TRBJ1-5 | . | TRBV20-1 | . | TGCAGTGCTGCGCCCGATGCGCCGTCCCTGCCCCAGCATTTT | CSAAPDAPSLPQHF
TRBJ2-2 | . | TRBV20-1 | TRBD1 | TGCAGTGCTGGGGACAGGCCTGGGGCCGGGGAGCTGTTTTTT | CSAGDRPGAGELFF
TRBJ1-1 | . | TRBV2 | . | TGTGCCAGCACCAAAGGGGCTACAATGAACACTGAAGCTTTCTTT | CASTKGATMNTEAFF
TRBJ2-6 | many | TRBV6-4 | . | TGTGCCAGCAGAGATTCCTCTGGGGCCAACGTCCTGACTTTC | CASRDSSGANVLTF
TRBJ1-5 | . | TRBV9 | TRBD1 | TGTGCCAGCAGCGAGACGGGACAGGGACATCAGCCCCAGCATTTT | CASSETGQGHQPQHF
TRBJ2-7 | many | TRBV7-9 | . | TGTGCCAGCAGCTTAGTGTCCGGGACACCAGAGAGGGAGCAGTACTTC | CASSLVSGTPEREQYF
TRBJ2-1 | . | TRBV4-1 | TRBD2 | TGCGCCAGCAGCCAAGAGAAATTAGCGGGGGGGGTGAATGAGCAGTTCTTC | CASSQEKLAGGVNEQFF
TRBJ1-6 | few | TRBV7-8 | TRBD1 | TGTGCCAGCAGCTCTACAGGGGGGATAGGACCCCTCCACTTT | CASSSTGGIGPLHF
TRBJ2-1 | few | TRBV6-2/TRBV6-3 | . | TGTGCCAGCAGTTCCCCCCGGTTTCAGTTCTTC | CASSSPRFQFF
TRBJ2-2 | few | TRBV7-3 | . | TGTGCCGGCCCCGAACAGTCAGAACCGGAGGAGCTGTTTTTT | CAGPEQSEPEELFF
TRBJ2-7 | . | TRBV5-6 | . | TGTGCCAGCAAGGACTGGGACTGGAACGAGCAGTACTTC | CASKDWDWNEQYF
TRBJ1-1 | many | TRBV6-2/TRBV6-3 | . | TGTGCCAGCAGTTTAACAGGGACGAACACTGAAGCTTTCTTT | CASSLTGTNTEAFF